Given below is one TCR beta chain in context. The target antigen is unknown. RNA transcripts provided the source from which TCR beta CDR3 regions were amplified. With the HTBI primer set, the TCR CDR3 went through a first round of RT-PCR. MiXCR, applied by TCRdb to the multiplex PCR reads, yields one record per CDR3 protein. The table lists approximately 400,000 distinct CDR3 sequences, over 12% of them singletons, with around 27% in the top ten. The CDR3 sequence is 16 residues long. Germline V gives CDR1 LGHNT, CDR2 FRNRAP. V was pared by 4 bases and J by 7 bases, with 22 bases between. This sample was taken from a study of T cells in Graves' hyperthyroidism and ophthalmopathy. Uncontrolled infection, other autoimmune disease, pregnancy or lactation barred patients from enrollment. Diagnosis relied on clinical symptoms, serum thyroxine and TRAb, thyroid ultrasound and orbital computed tomography. General study findings and limits: Ophthalmopathy stood apart from stable hyperthyroidism in a 13 V-J model. Blood shared most expanded thyroid clonotypes above 0.001.

Material: blood. This TCR came from a man aged 50 to 60 with Graves' ophthalmopathy. This chain joins TRBV12-5 and TRBJ2-5; possible D gene TRBD2, 5 bases. CDR3 residues: CASGSIVGRLQATQYF. DNA for the CDR3: TGTGCTAGTGGTTCTATTGTTGGGAGACTGCAGGCGACCCAGTACTTC.